This entry lists 13 T cell receptor beta chains sequenced from one sample in a study of CD8 T cells in ankylosing spondylitis. Findings and caveats of the study: A TCR beta motif made of eight highly homologous variants seemed typical of ankylosing spondylitis blood.

Using its own MiXCR run on the 5' RACE reads, TCRdb lists one record per CDR3 protein. The sample includes 800,000 to 900,000 distinct CDR3 sequences, 10% to 15% of them seen just once. Their specific antigens are unknown. The sample consisted of blood, either unsorted or a sorted T cell fraction (not recorded which). Source of these receptors: a male donor with ankylosing spondylitis.

This clonotype was detected only a few times. This chain uses TRBV20-1 with TRBJ1-5; a possible D gene is TRBD1 (6 bases). V was cut by 4 bases and J by 3 bases, with 13 bases left in between. Per the germline V gene, CDR1 is DFQATT and CDR2 is SNEGSKA (reference sequence). The CDR3 loop spans 14 amino acids. CDR3 nucleotide sequence: TGCAGTGCTACCGGACAGTTACTCAATCAGCCCCAGCATTTT. Its translation: CSATGQLLNQPQHF.

This chain connects TRBV18 to TRBJ2-3; no clear D gene. Germline CDR1 reads KGHSH; CDR2 reads LQKENI. The V and J ends lost 5 bases and 0 bases respectively, with 12 bases between them. This CDR3 is 15 amino acids long. Here the CDR3 DNA reads TGTGCCAGCTCATCCCCTGTCCTTAGCACAGATACGCAGTATTTT. Translating gives CASSSPVLSTDTQYF.

This clonotype has at least ten counts. This chain links TRBV29-1 with TRBJ2-1; the match to TRBD1 covers 9 bases. The CDR3 totals 14 residues. CDR1 is SQVTM and CDR2 is ANQGSEA in the germline V gene. V dropped 7 bases and J dropped 5; count of bases not matched to a gene: 9. The CDR3 protein is CSAGDRVVNNEQFF. The CDR3 nucleotides are TGCAGCGCCGGGGACAGGGTGGTGAACAATGAGCAGTTCTTC.

This chain joins TRBV5-8 and TRBJ1-4; the match to TRBD1 covers 9 bases. The ends lost 8 bases at V and 7 bases at J; junction bases unmatched: 6. This CDR3 has 13 residues. Per germline, CDR1 SGHTS and CDR2 YDEGEE. As DNA, the CDR3 is TGTGCCAGTCTTGGGACAGGGCTTGAAAAACTGTTTTTT. Amino acid sequence: CASLGTGLEKLFF.

This chain connects TRBV20-1 to TRBJ2-1, with 7 bases matching TRBD1. Germline V CDR1 and CDR2: DFQATT, SNEGSKA (reference sequence). V trimming: 6 bases; J trimming: 2 bases; junction bases outside the gene matches: 7. CDR3 size: 14 residues. The chain's CDR3 is CSAQTGSAYNEQFF. CDR3 coding DNA: TGCAGTGCGCAGACAGGGAGTGCCTACAATGAGCAGTTCTTC.

For this clonotype: Germline and junction disagree at one end, which may indicate a read error. The V gene is TRBV7-7, the J gene TRBJ2-7, with 9 nucleotides matching TRBD1. From germline, CDR1 is SSHAT and CDR2 FNYEAQ (reference sequence). The CDR3 runs 15 residues. Written as DNA, the CDR3 is TGTGCTAGCAGCCCATCACCGGGACAGGGCTACGAGCAGTACTTC. Translation: CASSPSPGQGYEQYF.

This clonotype was recorded many times. V usage is TRBV7-2 and J usage is TRBJ2-7; TRBD2 matches at 8 bases. The V gene's germline CDR1 is SGHTA and CDR2 FQGNSA. V was pared by 1 base and J by 1 base, with 3 bases of the junction left unmatched. The CDR3 sequence is 15 residues long. CDR3 region: CASSLVSGVSYEQYF. The CDR3 region has the DNA TGTGCCAGCAGCTTAGTTAGCGGGGTTTCCTACGAGCAGTACTTC.

Many counts were recorded for this clonotype. The chain carries TRBV15 and TRBJ2-3; D is unresolved. Trimming removed 0 bases at V and 7 bases at J, with 8 bases between. This CDR3 is 13 amino acids long. CDR1 is LNHNV, CDR2 YYDKDF, per germline (reference sequence). Written as DNA, the CDR3 is TGTGCCACCAGCAGAGATGTGGCACATACGCAGTATTTT. Its translation is CATSRDVAHTQYF.

As concerns this clonotype: With a much larger clone just one base away, this may be a read error. V usage is TRBV7-9 and J usage is TRBJ2-2; the D gene is possibly TRBD1 (5 bases). The V end was cut by 2 bases, the J end by 5 bases, with 15 bases between. Per germline, CDR1 SEHNR and CDR2 FQNEAQ (reference sequence). This CDR3 contains 16 residues. CDR3 region: CASSLFTGEWTGELFF. CDR3 DNA: TGTGCCAGCAGCTTATTCACAGGAGAATGGACCGGGGAGCTGTTTTTT.

CDR3 coding DNA: TGTGCCAGCAGACAGTCAGACCCCCTCTCGAATGAGCAGTTCTTC. Translated: CASRQSDPLSNEQFF. This chain connects TRBV6-2 or TRBV6-3 to TRBJ2-1; D gene unclear. This CDR3 has 15 residues. Germline V lookup: CDR1 MNHEY, CDR2 SVGEGT. Trimming cost V 6 bases and J 7 bases, with 19 bases left between them.

As for this clonotype: Relative to the germline gene, one junction end is altered; a read error may explain this. The genes are TRBV5-1 and TRBJ1-1; D is undetermined. The CDR3 totals 13 residues. Germline lookup yields CDR1 SGHRS and CDR2 YFSETQ. CDR3 region: CASSLAWNTEAFF. The CDR3 coding sequence is TGTGCCAGCAGCTTGGCGTGGAACACTGAAGCTTTCTTT.

This clonotype came up a few times. The gene calls are TRBV7-2 and TRBJ1-4; D uncertain. This CDR3 is 13 amino acids long. Germline CDR1 reads SGHTA; CDR2 reads FQGNSA. V was clipped by 3 bases and J by 8 bases, with 10 bases between them. This chain's CDR3 is CASSFIAGEKLFF. CDR3 DNA sequence: TGTGCCAGCAGCTTTATTGCGGGGGAAAAACTGTTTTTT.

The CDR3 DNA is TGCAGTGTACAGGGGGAGCATGCGGAGAACACTGAAGCTTTCTTT. Protein sequence: CSVQGEHAENTEAFF. J is TRBJ1-1 and V is TRBV20-1; 8 nucleotides match TRBD1. The CDR3 consists of 15 residues. Germline V CDR1 and CDR2: DFQATT, SNEGSKA (reference sequence). V dropped 7 bases and J dropped 1; count of bases not matched to a gene: 11.